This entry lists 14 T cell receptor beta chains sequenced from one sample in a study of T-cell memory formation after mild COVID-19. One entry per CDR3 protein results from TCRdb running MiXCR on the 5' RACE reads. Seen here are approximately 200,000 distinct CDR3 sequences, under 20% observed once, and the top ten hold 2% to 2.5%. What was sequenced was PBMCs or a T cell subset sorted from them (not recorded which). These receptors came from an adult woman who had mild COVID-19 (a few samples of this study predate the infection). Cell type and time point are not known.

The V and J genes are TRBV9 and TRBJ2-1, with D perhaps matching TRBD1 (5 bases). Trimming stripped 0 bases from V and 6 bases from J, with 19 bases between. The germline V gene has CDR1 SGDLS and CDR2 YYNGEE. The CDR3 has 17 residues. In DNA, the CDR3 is TGTGCCAGCAGCGTAGACCCCTTATTGGGGCCCGGCAATGAGCAGTTCTTC. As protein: CASSVDPLLGPGNEQFF.

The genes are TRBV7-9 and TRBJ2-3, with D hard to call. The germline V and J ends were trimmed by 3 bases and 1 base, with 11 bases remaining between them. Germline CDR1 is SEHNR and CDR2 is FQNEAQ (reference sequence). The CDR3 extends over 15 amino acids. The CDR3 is CASSFAESRTDTQYF. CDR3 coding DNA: TGTGCCAGCAGCTTCGCGGAAAGTCGCACAGATACGCAGTATTTT.

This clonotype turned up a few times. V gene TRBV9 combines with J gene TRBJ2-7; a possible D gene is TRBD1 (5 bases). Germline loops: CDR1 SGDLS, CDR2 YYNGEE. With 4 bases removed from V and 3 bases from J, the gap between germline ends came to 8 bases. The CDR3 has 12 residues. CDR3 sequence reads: CASSRQNYEQYF. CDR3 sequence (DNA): TGTGCCAGCAGCCGACAGAACTACGAGCAGTACTTC.

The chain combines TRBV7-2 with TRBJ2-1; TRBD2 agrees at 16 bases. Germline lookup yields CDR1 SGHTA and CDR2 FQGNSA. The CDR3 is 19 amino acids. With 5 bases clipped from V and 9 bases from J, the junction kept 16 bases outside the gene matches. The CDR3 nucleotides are TGTGCCAGCAGCCTGAGATCAACCGGGACTAGCGGGAGGGCTGGTGAGCAGTTCTTC. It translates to CASSLRSTGTSGRAGEQFF.

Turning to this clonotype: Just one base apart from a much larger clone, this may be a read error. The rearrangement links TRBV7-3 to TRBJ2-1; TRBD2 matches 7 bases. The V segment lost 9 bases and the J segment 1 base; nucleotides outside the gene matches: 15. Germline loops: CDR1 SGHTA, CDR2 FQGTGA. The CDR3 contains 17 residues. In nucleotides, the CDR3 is TGTGCCAGAAGCCCGTTAAATAGCGGGTCGTCCTACAATGAGCAGTTCTTC. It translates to CARSPLNSGSSYNEQFF. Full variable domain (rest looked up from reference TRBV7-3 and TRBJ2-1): GAGVSQTPSNKVTEKGKYVELRCDPISGHTALYWYRQSLGQGPEFLIYFQGTGAADDSGLPNDRFFAVRPEGSVSTLKIQRTERGDSAVYLCARSPLNSGSSYNEQFFGPGTRLTVL.

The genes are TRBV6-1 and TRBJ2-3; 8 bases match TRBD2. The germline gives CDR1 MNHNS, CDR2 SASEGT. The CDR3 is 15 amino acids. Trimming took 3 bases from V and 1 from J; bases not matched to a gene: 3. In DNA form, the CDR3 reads TGTGCCAGCAGTGATAGCGGGGAGGGCACAGATACGCAGTATTTT. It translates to CASSDSGEGTDTQYF.

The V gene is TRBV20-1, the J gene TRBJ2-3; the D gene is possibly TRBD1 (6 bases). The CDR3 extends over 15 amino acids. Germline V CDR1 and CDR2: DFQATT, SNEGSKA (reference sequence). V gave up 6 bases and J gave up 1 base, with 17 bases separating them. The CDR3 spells CSALGAQGGTDTQYF. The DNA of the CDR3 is TGCAGTGCCCTCGGGGCACAGGGAGGCACAGATACGCAGTATTTT.

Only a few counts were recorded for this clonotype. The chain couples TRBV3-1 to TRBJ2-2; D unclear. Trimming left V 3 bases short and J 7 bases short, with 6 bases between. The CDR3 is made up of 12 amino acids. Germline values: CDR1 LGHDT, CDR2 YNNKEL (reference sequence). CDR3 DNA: TGTGCCAGCAGCCACCCCATCGGGGAGCTGTTTTTT. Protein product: CASSHPIGELFF. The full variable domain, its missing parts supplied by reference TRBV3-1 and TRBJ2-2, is DTAVSQTPKYLVTQMGNDKSIKCEQNLGHDTMYWYKQDSKKFLKIMFSYNNKELIINETVPNRFSPKSPDKAHLNLHINSLELGDSAVYFCASSHPIGELFFGEGSRLTVL.

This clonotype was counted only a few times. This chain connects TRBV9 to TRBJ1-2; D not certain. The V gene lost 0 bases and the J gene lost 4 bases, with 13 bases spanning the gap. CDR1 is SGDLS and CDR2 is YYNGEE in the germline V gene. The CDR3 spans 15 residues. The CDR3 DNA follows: TGTGCCAGCAGCGTAGCTACGGCCTCCTCCTATGGCTACACCTTC. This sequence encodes CASSVATASSYGYTF.

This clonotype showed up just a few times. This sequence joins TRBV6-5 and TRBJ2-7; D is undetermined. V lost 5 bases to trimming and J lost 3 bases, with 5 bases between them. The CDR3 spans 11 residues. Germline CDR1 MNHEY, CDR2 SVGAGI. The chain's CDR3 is CASSGNYEQYF. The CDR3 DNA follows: TGTGCCAGCAGTGGAAACTACGAGCAGTACTTC.

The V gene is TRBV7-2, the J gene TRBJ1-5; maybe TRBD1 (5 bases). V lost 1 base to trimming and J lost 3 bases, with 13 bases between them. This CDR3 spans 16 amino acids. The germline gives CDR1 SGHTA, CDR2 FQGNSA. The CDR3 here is CASSLGGRQINQPQHF. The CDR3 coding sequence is TGTGCCAGCAGCTTAGGTGGGCGACAGATCAATCAGCCCCAGCATTTT.

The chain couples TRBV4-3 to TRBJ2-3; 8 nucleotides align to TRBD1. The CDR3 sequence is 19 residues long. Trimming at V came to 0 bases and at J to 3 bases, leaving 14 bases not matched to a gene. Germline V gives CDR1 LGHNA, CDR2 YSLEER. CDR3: CASSQDLVTGTGGTDTQYF. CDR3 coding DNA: TGCGCCAGCAGCCAAGATTTGGTTACCGGGACAGGTGGGACAGATACGCAGTATTTT.

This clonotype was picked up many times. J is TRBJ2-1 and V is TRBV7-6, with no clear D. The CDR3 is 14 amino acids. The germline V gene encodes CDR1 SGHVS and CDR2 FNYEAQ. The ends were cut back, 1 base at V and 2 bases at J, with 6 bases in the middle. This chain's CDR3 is CASSLGGTYNEQFF. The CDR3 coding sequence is TGTGCCAGCAGCTTAGGGGGAACCTACAATGAGCAGTTCTTC.

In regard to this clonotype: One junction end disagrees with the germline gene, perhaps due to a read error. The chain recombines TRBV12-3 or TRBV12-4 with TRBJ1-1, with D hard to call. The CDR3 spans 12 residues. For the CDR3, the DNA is TGTGCCATCAGTCTCATGAGCACTGAAGCTTTCTTT. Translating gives CAISLMSTEAFF.